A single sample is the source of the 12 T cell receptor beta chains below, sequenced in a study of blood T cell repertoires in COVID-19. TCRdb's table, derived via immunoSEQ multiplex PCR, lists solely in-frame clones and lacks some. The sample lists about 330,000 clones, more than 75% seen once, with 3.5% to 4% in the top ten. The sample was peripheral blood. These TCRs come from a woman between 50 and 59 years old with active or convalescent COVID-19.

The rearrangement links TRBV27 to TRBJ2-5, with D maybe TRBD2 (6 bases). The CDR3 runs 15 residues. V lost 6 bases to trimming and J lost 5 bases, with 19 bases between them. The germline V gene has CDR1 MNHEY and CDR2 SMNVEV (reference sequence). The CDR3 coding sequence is TGTGCCAGCAGCTGGGGCGGGGCCTACGCGGAGACCCAGTACTTC. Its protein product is CASSWGGAYAETQYF.

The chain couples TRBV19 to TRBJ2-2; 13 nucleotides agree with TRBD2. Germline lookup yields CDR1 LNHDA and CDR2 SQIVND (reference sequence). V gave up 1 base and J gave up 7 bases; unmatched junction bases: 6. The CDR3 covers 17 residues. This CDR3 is CASSIVGLAGVDGELFF. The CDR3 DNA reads TGTGCCAGTAGTATAGTAGGACTAGCGGGAGTCGACGGGGAGCTGTTTTTT.

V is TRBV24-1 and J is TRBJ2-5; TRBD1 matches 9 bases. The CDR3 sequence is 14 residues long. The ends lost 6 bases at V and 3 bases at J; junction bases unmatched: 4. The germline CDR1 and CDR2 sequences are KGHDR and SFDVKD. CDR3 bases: TGTGCCACCAGTTACGGACAGGGGAAAGAGACCCAGTACTTC. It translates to CATSYGQGKETQYF.

CDR3 coding DNA: TGTGCCAGTAGTAGAAACAGGGGAAGCGGAGAGACCCAGTACTTC. Its protein product is CASSRNRGSGETQYF. This chain joins TRBV19 and TRBJ2-5; 7 nucleotides line up with TRBD1. CDR1 and CDR2 (germline): LNHDA, SQIVND (reference sequence). J was trimmed by 4 bases and V by 4 bases; bases with no gene match: 9. The CDR3 is 15 amino acids.

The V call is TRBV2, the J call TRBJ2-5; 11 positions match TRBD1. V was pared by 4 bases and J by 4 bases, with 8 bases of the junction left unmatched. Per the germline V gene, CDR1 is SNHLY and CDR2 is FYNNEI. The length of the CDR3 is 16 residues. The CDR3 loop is CASSVGGGQGGETQYF. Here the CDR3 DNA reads TGTGCCAGCAGTGTCGGAGGGGGACAGGGGGGAGAGACCCAGTACTTC. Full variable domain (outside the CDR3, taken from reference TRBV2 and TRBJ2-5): EPEVTQTPSHQVTQMGQEVILRCVPISNHLYFYWYRQILGQKVEFLVSFYNNEISEKSEIFDDQFSVERPDGSNFTLKIRSTKLEDSAMYFCASSVGGGQGGETQYFGPGTRLLVL.

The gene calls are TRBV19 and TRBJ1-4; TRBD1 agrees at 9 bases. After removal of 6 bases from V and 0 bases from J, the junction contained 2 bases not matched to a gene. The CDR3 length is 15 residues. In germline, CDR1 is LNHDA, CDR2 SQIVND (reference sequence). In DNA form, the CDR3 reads TGTGCCAGTAGCCGGGACAGGGCAACTAATGAAAAACTGTTTTTT. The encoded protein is CASSRDRATNEKLFF. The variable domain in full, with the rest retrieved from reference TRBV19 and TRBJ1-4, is DGGITQSPKYLFRKEGQNVTLSCEQNLNHDAMYWYRQDPGQGLRLIYYSQIVNDFQKGDIAEGYSVSREKKESFPLTVTSAQKNPTAFYLCASSRDRATNEKLFFGSGTQLSVL.

Here the CDR3 reads CASSPRTGGGYGYTF. CDR3 bases: TGTGCCAGCAGCCCACGGACAGGGGGAGGGTATGGCTACACCTTC. The rearrangement links TRBV9 to TRBJ1-2, with 10 bases identical to TRBD1. The CDR3 is 15 residues long. With V trimmed by 4 bases and J by 5 bases, 8 bases remained unmatched. Germline values: CDR1 SGDLS, CDR2 YYNGEE.

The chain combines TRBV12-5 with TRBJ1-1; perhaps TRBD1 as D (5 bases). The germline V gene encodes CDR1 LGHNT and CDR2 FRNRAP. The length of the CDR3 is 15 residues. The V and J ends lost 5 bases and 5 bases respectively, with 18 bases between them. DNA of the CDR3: TGTGCTAGTGGTCCCCAACAGGATGAAGGAACTGAAGCTTTCTTT. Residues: CASGPQQDEGTEAFF.

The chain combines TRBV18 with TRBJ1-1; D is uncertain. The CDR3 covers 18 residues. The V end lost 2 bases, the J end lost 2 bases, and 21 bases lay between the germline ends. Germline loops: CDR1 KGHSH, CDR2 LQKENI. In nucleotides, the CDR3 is TGTGCCAGCTCACCAATTGTACGCGCGTCAGAGACTAACACTGAAGCTTTCTTT. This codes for CASSPIVRASETNTEAFF.

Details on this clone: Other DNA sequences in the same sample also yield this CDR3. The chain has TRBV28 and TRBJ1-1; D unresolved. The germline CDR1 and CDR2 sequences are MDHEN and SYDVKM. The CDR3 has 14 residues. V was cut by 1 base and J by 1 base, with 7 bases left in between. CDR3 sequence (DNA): TGTGCCAGCAGTTTATTTGGAGGGAACACTGAAGCTTTCTTT. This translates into CASSLFGGNTEAFF. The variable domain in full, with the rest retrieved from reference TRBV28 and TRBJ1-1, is DVKVTQSSRYLVKRTGEKVFLECVQDMDHENMFWYRQDPGLGLRLIYFSYDVKMKEKGDIPEGYSVSREKKERFSLILESASTNQTSMYLCASSLFGGNTEAFFGQGTRLTVV.

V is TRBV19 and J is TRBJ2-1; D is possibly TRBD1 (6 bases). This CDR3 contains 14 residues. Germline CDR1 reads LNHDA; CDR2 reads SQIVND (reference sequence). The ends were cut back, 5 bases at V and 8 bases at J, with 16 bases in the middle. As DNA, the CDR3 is TGTGCCAGTAGTCGGTGGGGCCCAGGGGATGAGCAGTTCTTC. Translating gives CASSRWGPGDEQFF.

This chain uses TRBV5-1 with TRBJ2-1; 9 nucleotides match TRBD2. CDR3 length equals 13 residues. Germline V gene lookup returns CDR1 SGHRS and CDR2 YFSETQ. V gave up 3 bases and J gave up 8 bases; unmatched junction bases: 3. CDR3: CASSWGLAYEQFF. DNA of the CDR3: TGCGCCAGCAGCTGGGGACTAGCCTATGAGCAGTTCTTC.